This TCR beta chain is from a study of blood T cell repertoires in COVID-19 (dated by TCRdb to 2020 to 2021). In the study overall: Collaborator samples came from the United States, Italy and Spain and covered acute and convalescent phases of COVID-19. The samples were drawn from two sources: the first 160 participants of the ongoing ImmuneRACE study, and about 1,300 subjects contributed by 6 global collaborators. Subjects who had been exposed to COVID-19, were actively infected with it, or had recovered from it provided the deeply sampled blood TCRbeta repertoires that made up the dataset. The prospective study material was composed of cDNA or gDNA derived from T cells, B-cell-depleted T cells, or PBMCs. Sample metadata almost always included a de-identified subject ID, COVID-19 status, age in years and sex. Where available, HLA class I and class II types were taken from metadata supplied by the sample provider and were not determined by assay-based typing. A freely available public database, intended as a resource for researchers studying the immune response to SARS-CoV-2, is where the repertoires were released. The research as a whole found: The quantity of clinical and demographic metadata differed by source and by participant and was supplied without curation.

V is cut back by 5 bases and J by 7 bases, with 8 bases in the junction unmatched. CDR1 and CDR2 (SGHTA, FQGNSA) derive from the germline V gene. The CDR3 runs 15 amino acids, cysteine and phenylalanine included. Of the read, only the CDR3 DNA is kept; its 45 bases are in frame from base 1. As for this clone: No cognate antigen has been identified for it. No base qualities exist here, and no much larger clone lies one base off it.

TCRbeta CDR3 regions were amplified from genomic DNA using the immunoSEQ Assay, a bias-controlled multiplex PCR. The study's own analysis went as follows. The number of nucleated cells in each sample was estimated by amplification of reference gene primers within the assay. To quantify the absolute abundance of each unique TCRbeta CDR3 rearrangement, sequence reads were collapsed and filtered. Productive Simpson clonality was computed per sample as the square root of Simpson's diversity index over productive rearrangements. TCRdb mirrors the immuneACCESS table, restricted to in-frame sequences. Some clones are absent from its copies; in checked studies, under half trace to an unresolved V gene, and the reason for the others is unknown. V and J calls and clone size are as listed in that table; D and trimming were resolved from the DNA. The sample includes about 280,000 clones, with roughly 89% observed a single time. The ten largest clones represent around 2.9% of the sample.

The collaborating institutions used their own protocols to collect whole blood in K2EDTA tubes. For TCRbeta analysis, collaborators shipped samples as frozen whole blood, isolated PBMCs, or DNA extracted from either of those sample types. The receptor chain draws on TRBV7-2 and TRBJ1-6, and TRBD1 matches 7 of the central bases. This clonotype was obtained from a woman aged 25 to 39 with active or convalescent COVID-19. Sequenced input: peripheral blood. The nucleotide sequence is given as TGTGCCAGCAGCGAAATAACAGGGGAAAATTCACCCCTCCACTTT. The encoded protein is CASSEITGENSPLHF.